The T cell receptor beta chain under discussion was sequenced for a study of early stage breast cancer tumors. Study-wide findings and caveats: Enriched TCRB sequences shared across patients were mostly commonly generated sequences. Tumors had about 2.6-fold higher T cell density than normal breast. In most of the 16 patients, blood comparison separated tumor from normal breast.

On this clone: Its antigen is not known.

The assay was immunoSEQ multiplex PCR, and TCRdb's table has in-frame clones only and misses some. The table has about 19,000 clones, around 82% seen once. The CDR3 length is 15 residues. Trimming stripped 3 bases from V and 7 bases from J, with 15 bases between. The germline V gene has CDR1 SNHLY and CDR2 FYNNEI. The chain uses TRBV2 and TRBJ2-2; D possibly corresponds to TRBD1 (6 bases). Sequencing input: blood. The clonotype comes from a person aged 65 to 85 with breast cancer. The CDR3 DNA sequence: TGTGCCAGCAGTGACGACAGGTCTGGCTTCGGGGAGCTGTTTTTT. This codes for CASSDDRSGFGELFF.